A single T cell receptor beta chain is shown here with its context. Method: immunoSEQ multiplex PCR; TCRdb's copy keeps in-frame clones and lacks some. This sample yields 55,000 to 65,000 clones, of which around 87% are seen a single time; about 6.3% belongs to the top ten. V was shortened by 3 bases and J by 9 bases, with 12 bases between the two germline ends. The CDR3 consists of 13 residues. Germline V lookup: CDR1 KGHSH, CDR2 LQKENI. This record comes from a study of blood T cell repertoires in COVID-19. Study overall: The United States, Italy and Spain were the sources of the acute and convalescent COVID-19 samples.

The chain is built from TRBV18 and TRBJ2-1, with D tentatively TRBD2 (5 bases). Sequenced input: peripheral blood. The TCR sequence derives from a man aged 55-75 years with active or convalescent COVID-19. CDR3 sequence reads: CASSPGLRGEQFF. The CDR3 DNA follows: TGTGCCAGCTCACCGGGCCTCCGGGGTGAGCAGTTCTTC. The full variable domain, with the rest looked up from reference TRBV18 and TRBJ2-1, is NAGVMQNPRHLVRRRGQEARLRCSPMKGHSHVYWYRQLPEEGLKFMVYLQKENIIDESGMPKERFSAEFPKEGPSILRIQQVVRGDSAAYFCASSPGLRGEQFFGPGTRLTVL.